This record looks at one T cell receptor (beta chain) sequence and its context. The sample is drawn from a study of blood T cell repertoires in COVID-19. Overall study: Acute and convalescent COVID-19 specimens originated in the United States, Italy and Spain. The cDNA or gDNA used as material had been derived from T cells, B-cell-depleted T cells, or PBMCs.

The CDR3 spans 16 residues. The germline V gene encodes CDR1 SGDLS and CDR2 YYNGEE. The V end was cut by 3 bases, the J end by 0 bases, with 10 bases between. How the authors handled the data: Amplifying reference gene primers gave estimates of nucleated cell counts. Clones were read by immunoSEQ multiplex PCR, and TCRdb kept only the in-frame ones, dropping some. V and J calls and clone size are as listed in that table; D and trimming were resolved from the DNA. The sample has approximately 230,000 clones; around nine tenths are singletons. This chain connects TRBV9 to TRBJ1-6, with D hard to call. Sequences were obtained from peripheral blood. This clonotype originated in a man younger than 35 with active or convalescent COVID-19. Written as DNA, the CDR3 is TGTGCCAGCAGCGCCCCTCCTAGCTCCTATAATTCACCCCTCCACTTT. Translating gives CASSAPPSSYNSPLHF.